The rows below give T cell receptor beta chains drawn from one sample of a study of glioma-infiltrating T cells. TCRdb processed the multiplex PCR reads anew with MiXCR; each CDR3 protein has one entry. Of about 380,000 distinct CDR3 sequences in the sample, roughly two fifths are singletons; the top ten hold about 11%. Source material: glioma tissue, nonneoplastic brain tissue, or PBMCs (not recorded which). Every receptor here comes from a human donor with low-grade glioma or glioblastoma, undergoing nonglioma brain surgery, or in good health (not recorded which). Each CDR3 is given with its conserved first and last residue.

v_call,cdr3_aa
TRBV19,CASSILGRDDQPQHF
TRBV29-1,CSVVGVAEKGNEQFF
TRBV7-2,CASSRVGGTNEKLFF
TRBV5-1,CASSLAEYTEAFF
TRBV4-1,CASNQANYGYTF
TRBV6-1,CASSLRLGRTEAFF
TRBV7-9,CASSRQVADTQYF
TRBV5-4,CASSQDRGETQYF
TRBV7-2,CANSSPAGGPETQYF
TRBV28,CASGPGTPTDTQYF
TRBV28,CASSSTVRGGQETQYF
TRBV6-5,CASSSTGGSGETQYF
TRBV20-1,CSAFSGRADTQYF
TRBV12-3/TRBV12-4,CASSFSDELYERFF
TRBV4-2,CASSVSGGTFTGELFF
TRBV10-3,CAISEQDRGQETQYF
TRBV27,CASTPWGGGTYEQYF
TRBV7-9,CASSRNSGGSDNEQFF
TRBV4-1,CASSQESGTGLGYTF
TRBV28,CASSHQKTTERDGAQPQHF
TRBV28,CASRFDEGGTEAFF
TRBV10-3,CAISESGTSGQETQYF
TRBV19,CASRGTGGQPQHF
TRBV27,CASSLIRDAGELFF
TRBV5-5,CASSLTGNTGELFF
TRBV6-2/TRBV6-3,CASTPSPLAGHTGELFF
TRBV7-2,CASSRSPSGYEQYF
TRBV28,CASSAGVYNEQFF
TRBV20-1,CSARDFGTGFDTGELFF
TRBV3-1,CASSQDGEPRGAFF
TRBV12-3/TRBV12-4,CASSLIVGTGTHEQYF
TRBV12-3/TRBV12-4,CASSLGQATDTQYF
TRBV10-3,CAISGTGTGNQPQHF
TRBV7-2,CASSLTASVSLYEQYF
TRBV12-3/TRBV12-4,CASSRQSNTEAFF
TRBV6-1,CASREIAGSAYEQYF
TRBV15,CATSMGTRNTEAFF
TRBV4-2,CASSQVVLGSAYEQYF
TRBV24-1,CATSDGSQPQRF
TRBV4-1,CASSQDSLAGSIQQYF
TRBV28,CASSLTGDSYEQYF
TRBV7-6,CASSLVGASDPYQQYF
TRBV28,CASSLLARENTGELFF
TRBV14,CASSPLVIGETQYF
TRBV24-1,CATSDFRGSGYNEQFF
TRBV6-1,CASSGLGGGYTEAFF
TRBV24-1,CATGTSGTDTQYF
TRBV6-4,CASSDFRGLEAMGTEAFF
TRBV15,CATSSRWPFSTDTQYF
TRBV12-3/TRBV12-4,CASSPPRLAGPGNEQFF
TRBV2,CAIGPYKLEQYF
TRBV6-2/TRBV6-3,CASSYSRTEGETQYF